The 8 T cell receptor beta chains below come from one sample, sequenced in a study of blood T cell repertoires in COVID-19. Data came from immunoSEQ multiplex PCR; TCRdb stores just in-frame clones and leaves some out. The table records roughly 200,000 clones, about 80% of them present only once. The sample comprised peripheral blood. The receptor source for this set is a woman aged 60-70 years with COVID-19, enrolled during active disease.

The CDR3 DNA sequence: TGTGCCAGCAGCTTGGGACTAGCGGGGTCCTACGAGCAGTACTTC. This gives the protein CASSLGLAGSYEQYF. The chain links TRBV5-6 to TRBJ2-7; 11 positions agree with TRBD2. Looked up from germline, CDR1 is SGHDT and CDR2 is YYEEEE. Unmatched junction bases numbered 0, after V lost 0 bases and J lost 1 base. There are 15 residues in the CDR3.

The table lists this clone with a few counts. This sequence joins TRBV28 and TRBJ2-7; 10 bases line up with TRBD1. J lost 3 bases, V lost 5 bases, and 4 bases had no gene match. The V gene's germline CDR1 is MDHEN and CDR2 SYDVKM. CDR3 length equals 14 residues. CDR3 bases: TGTGCCAGCAGTCTGGGACAGGGGTTCTACGAGCAGTACTTC. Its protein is CASSLGQGFYEQYF.

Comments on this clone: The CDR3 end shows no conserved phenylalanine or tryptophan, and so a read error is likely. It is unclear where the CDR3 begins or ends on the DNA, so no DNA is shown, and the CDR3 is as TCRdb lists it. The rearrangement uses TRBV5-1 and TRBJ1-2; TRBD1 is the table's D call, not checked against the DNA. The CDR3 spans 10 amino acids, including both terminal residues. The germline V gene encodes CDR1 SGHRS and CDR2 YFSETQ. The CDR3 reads CASSLVVGAI.

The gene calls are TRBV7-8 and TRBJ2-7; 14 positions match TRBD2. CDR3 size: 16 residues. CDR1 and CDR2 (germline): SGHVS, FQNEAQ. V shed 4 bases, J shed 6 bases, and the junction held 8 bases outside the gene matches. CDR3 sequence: CASSSRLAGGMGEQYF. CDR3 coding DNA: TGTGCCAGCAGCTCCAGACTAGCGGGAGGGATGGGCGAGCAGTACTTC.

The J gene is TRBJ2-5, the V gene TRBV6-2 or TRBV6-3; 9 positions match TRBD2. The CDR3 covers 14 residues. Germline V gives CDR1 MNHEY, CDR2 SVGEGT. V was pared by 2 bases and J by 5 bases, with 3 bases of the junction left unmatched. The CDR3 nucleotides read TGTGCCAGCAGTTACGCCCTAGCGGGGGAGACCCAGTACTTC. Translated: CASSYALAGETQYF.

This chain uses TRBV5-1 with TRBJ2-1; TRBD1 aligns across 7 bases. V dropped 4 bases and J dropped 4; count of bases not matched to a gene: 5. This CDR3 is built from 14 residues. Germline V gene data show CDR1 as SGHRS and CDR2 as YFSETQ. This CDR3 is CASSEGAGYNEQFF. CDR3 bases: TGCGCCAGCAGCGAGGGGGCTGGTTACAATGAGCAGTTCTTC.

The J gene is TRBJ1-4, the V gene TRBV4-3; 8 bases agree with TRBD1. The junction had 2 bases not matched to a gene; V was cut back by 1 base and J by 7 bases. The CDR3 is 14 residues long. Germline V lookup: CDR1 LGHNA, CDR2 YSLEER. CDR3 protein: CASSQGQGREKLFF. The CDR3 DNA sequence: TGCGCCAGCAGCCAAGGACAGGGGCGTGAAAAACTGTTTTTT.

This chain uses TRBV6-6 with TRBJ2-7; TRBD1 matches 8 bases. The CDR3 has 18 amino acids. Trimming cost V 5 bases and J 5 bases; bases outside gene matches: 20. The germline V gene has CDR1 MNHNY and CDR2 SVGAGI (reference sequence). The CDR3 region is CASSRRTGLSPGVHEQYF. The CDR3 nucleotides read TGTGCCAGCAGTCGCCGGACAGGGCTCTCCCCTGGTGTCCACGAGCAGTACTTC.